These T cell receptor beta chains were read from a single sample in a study of cytomegalovirus exposure and HLA in healthy donors. Libraries were prepared by immunoSEQ multiplex PCR; TCRdb keeps only in-frame clonotypes and omits some of them. Altogether 120,000 or so clones are present, 15% to 20% being singletons, with the ten largest covering about 3.1%. The sample consisted of PBMCs. The receptors were sampled from a female donor in good health and CMV-seropositive. Both conserved end residues are part of each CDR3. A D gene is named only where the DNA matches it firmly. Clone size appears in some rows only: once, few, many, or a class for an expanded clone.

CDR3aa,CDR3nt,d_gene,v_gene,j_gene,abundance
CSSLGTSGRDWETQYF,TGCAGCTCCCTCGGGACTAGCGGGAGGGACTGGGAGACCCAGTACTTC,TRBD2,TRBV29-1,TRBJ2-5,-
CASSKVVGSCSYEQYF,TGTGCCAGCAGCAAAGTAGTCGGGAGTTGCTCCTACGAGCAGTACTTC,-,TRBV21-1,TRBJ2-7,-
CASSLGLRTDTQYF,TGTGCCAGCAGCTTAGGTCTACGCACAGATACGCAGTATTTT,-,TRBV7-6,TRBJ2-3,few
CASSLVDRGAEAFF,TGCGCCAGCAGCTTGGTTGACAGGGGGGCTGAAGCTTTCTTT,TRBD1,TRBV5-1,TRBJ1-1,few
CASSQDRGTGAIEKLFF,TGCGCCAGCAGCCAAGATCGGGGGACAGGAGCGATTGAAAAACTGTTTTTT,TRBD1,TRBV4-3,TRBJ1-4,-
CASSPLVGLAGIGETQYF,TGTGCCAGCTCACCACTAGTTGGTCTAGCGGGAATAGGAGAGACCCAGTACTTC,TRBD2,TRBV18,TRBJ2-5,few
CSVGPFGRGDGYTF,TGCAGCGTTGGCCCCTTTGGCAGGGGGGATGGCTACACCTTC,TRBD1,TRBV29-1,TRBJ1-2,few
CASSVGGSYNEQFF,TGTGCCAGCAGCGTCGGGGGTTCCTACAATGAGCAGTTCTTC,-,TRBV28,TRBJ2-1,-
CASSSGQGSGYTF,TGTGCCAGCAGTTCCGGACAGGGGTCTGGCTACACCTTC,TRBD1,TRBV28,TRBJ1-2,few
CASAAQPDTEAFF,TGTGCCAGCGCTGCACAGCCTGACACTGAAGCTTTCTTT,-,TRBV2,TRBJ1-1,few
CASSQDYLGTGTYGYTF,TGCGCCAGCAGCCAAGATTACCTCGGGACAGGAACCTATGGCTACACCTTC,TRBD1,TRBV4-3,TRBJ1-2,-
CASSQSLSGELFF,TGCGCCAGCAGCCAAAGCCTTAGCGGGGAGCTGTTTTTT,-,TRBV4-1,TRBJ2-2,-
CASSLILLGDTEAFF,TGTGCCAGCAGCTTAATACTCCTAGGGGACACTGAAGCTTTCTTT,-,TRBV7-2,TRBJ1-1,few
CASSLIAGPYEQYF,TGCGCCAGCAGCTTGATCGCAGGGCCCTACGAGCAGTACTTC,-,TRBV5-1,TRBJ2-7,-
CSSRTNINEQFF,TGCAGCTCGAGGACTAACATCAATGAGCAGTTCTTC,-,TRBV29-1,TRBJ2-1,few
CASSSTQGTYEQYF,TGTGCCAGCAGCTCCACCCAGGGAACGTACGAGCAGTACTTC,-,TRBV7-8,TRBJ2-7,-
CASSLYPSGLTGDTIYF,TGTGCCAGCAGCTTATACCCGAGCGGCCTTACAGGGGACACCATATATTTT,TRBD1,TRBV7-2,TRBJ1-3,-
CASSPISGIPNYGYTF,TGTGCCAGCAGCCCCATCTCGGGTATTCCAAACTATGGCTACACCTTC,-,TRBV14,TRBJ1-2,-
CASSEAGGPGELFF,TGTGCCAGCAGTGAAGCGGGGGGGCCCGGGGAGCTGTTTTTT,-,TRBV6-1,TRBJ2-2,-
CASTGGSYNEQFF,TGTGCCAGCACAGGGGGCTCCTACAATGAGCAGTTCTTC,TRBD1,TRBV6-1,TRBJ2-1,few
CASSTIPGYSNGYTF,TGTGCCAGCAGCACGATCCCAGGGTATTCGAATGGCTACACCTTC,-,TRBV7-2,TRBJ1-2,few
CASSKSTDTQYF,TGTGCCAGCAGTAAAAGCACAGATACGCAGTATTTT,-,TRBV7-9,TRBJ2-3,-
CASSTGTSDNSPLHF,TGCGCCAGCTCCACCGGGACAAGTGATAATTCACCCCTCCACTTT,-,TRBV10-1,TRBJ1-6,-
CASSLVGLANEQYF,TGCGCCAGCAGCTTGGTGGGACTAGCGAACGAGCAGTACTTC,TRBD2,TRBV5-1,TRBJ2-7,few
CASSLGGQNQYNEQFF,TGTGCCAGCAGCCTAGGGGGACAGAACCAATACAATGAGCAGTTCTTC,TRBD1,TRBV11-3,TRBJ2-1,medium-sized
CASSIRDRVTGELFF,TGTGCCAGCAGTATCCGGGACAGGGTCACCGGGGAGCTGTTTTTT,TRBD1,TRBV28,TRBJ2-2,few
CASTRGTALNGYTF,TGTGCCAGCACCCGAGGGACAGCCCTCAATGGCTACACCTTC,TRBD1,TRBV6-6,TRBJ1-2,few
CASSATGGYRSSYNSPLHF,TGCGCCAGCAGCGCGACAGGGGGATACAGGAGCTCCTATAATTCACCCCTCCACTTT,TRBD1,TRBV5-1,TRBJ1-6,-
CASSAAGVTYEQYF,TGTGCCAGCAGCGCTGCAGGGGTTACCTACGAGCAGTACTTC,-,TRBV7-9,TRBJ2-7,many
CASSLGQEETQYF,TGCGCCAGCAGCTTGGGGCAGGAAGAGACCCAGTACTTC,-,TRBV5-1,TRBJ2-5,-
CACLPGGTGTYSPLHF,TGTGCCTGCCTACCCGGCGGGACAGGGACCTATTCACCCCTCCACTTT,TRBD1,TRBV30,TRBJ1-6,few
CASSFDRVGNTIYF,TGTGCCAGCAGCTTCGACAGGGTTGGAAACACCATATATTTT,TRBD1,TRBV5-4,TRBJ1-3,-